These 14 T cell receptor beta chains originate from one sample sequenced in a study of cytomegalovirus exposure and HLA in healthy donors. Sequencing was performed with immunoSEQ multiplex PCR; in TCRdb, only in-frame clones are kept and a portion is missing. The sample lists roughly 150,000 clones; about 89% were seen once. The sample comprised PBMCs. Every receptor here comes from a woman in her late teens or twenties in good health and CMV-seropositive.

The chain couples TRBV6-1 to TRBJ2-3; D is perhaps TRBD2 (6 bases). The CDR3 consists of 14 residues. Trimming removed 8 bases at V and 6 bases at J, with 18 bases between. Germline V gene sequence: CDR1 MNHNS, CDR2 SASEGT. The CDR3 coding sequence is TGTGCCAGCGTTGGATTACTCGGAGGGGATACGCAGTATTTT. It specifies CASVGLLGGDTQYF.

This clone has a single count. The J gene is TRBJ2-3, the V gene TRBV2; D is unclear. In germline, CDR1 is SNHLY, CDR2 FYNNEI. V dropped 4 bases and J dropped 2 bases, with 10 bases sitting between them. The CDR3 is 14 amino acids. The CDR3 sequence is CASSAAEYTDTQYF. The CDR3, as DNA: TGTGCCAGCAGTGCGGCGGAGTACACAGATACGCAGTATTTT.

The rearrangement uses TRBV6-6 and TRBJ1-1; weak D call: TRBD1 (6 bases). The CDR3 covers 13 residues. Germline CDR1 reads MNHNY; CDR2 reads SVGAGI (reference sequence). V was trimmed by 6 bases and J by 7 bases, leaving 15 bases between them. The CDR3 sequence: CASSLTGPSEAFF. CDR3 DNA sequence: TGTGCCAGCAGCCTTACAGGGCCCAGTGAAGCTTTCTTT.

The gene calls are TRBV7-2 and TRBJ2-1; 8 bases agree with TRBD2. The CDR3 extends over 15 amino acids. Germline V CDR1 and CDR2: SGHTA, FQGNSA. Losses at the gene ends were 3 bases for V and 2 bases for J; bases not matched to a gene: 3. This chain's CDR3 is CASSFTSGAYNEQFF. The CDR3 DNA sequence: TGTGCCAGCAGCTTTACTAGCGGTGCCTACAATGAGCAGTTCTTC.

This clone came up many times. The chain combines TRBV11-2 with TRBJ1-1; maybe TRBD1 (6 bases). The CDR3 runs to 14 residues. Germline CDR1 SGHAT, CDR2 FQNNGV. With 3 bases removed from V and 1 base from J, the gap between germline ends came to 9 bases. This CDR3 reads CASSLGARNTEAFF. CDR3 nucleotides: TGTGCCAGCAGCTTGGGGGCACGGAACACTGAAGCTTTCTTT.

Here the CDR3 reads CASSLGRGRMVTFF. CDR3 nucleotide sequence: TGTGCCAGCAGCTTAGGCAGGGGGCGAATGGTTACTTTCTTT. The chain recombines TRBV7-2 with TRBJ1-1; TRBD1 matches 8 bases. With V trimmed by 1 base and J by 12 bases, 10 bases remained unmatched. This CDR3 spans 14 amino acids. The germline CDR1 and CDR2 sequences are SGHTA and FQGNSA.

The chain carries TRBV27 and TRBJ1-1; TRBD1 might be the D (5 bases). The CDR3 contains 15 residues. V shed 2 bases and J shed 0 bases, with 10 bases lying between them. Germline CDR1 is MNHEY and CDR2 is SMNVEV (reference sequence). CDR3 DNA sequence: TGTGCCAGCAGTTTAGTAGACAGCATGAACACTGAAGCTTTCTTT. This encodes CASSLVDSMNTEAFF.

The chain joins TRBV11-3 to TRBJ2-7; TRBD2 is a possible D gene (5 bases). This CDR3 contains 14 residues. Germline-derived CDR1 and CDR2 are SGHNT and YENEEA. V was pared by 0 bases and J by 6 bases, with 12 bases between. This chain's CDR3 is CASSLESGSSEQYF. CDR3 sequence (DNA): TGTGCCAGCAGCTTAGAGTCGGGGAGCTCCGAGCAGTACTTC.

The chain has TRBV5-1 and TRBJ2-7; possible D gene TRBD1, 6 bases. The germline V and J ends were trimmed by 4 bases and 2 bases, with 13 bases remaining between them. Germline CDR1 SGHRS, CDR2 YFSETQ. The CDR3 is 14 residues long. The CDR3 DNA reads TGCGCCAGCAGCGGGGACACCGCGACCTACGAGCAGTACTTC. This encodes CASSGDTATYEQYF.

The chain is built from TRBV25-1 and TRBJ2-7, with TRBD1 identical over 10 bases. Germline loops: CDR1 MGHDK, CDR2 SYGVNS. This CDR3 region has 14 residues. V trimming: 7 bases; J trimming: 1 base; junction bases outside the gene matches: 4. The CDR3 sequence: CASNPGQGSYEQYF. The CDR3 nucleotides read TGTGCCAGCAATCCGGGACAGGGGTCCTACGAGCAGTACTTC.

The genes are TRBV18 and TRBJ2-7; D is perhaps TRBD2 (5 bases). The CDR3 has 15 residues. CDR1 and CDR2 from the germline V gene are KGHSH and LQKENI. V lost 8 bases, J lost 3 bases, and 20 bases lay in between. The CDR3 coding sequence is TGTGCCAGCACACGGGCGGGCGGTAATTTCTACGAGCAGTACTTC. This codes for CASTRAGGNFYEQYF. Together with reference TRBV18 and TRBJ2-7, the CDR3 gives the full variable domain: NAGVMQNPRHLVRRRGQEARLRCSPMKGHSHVYWYRQLPEEGLKFMVYLQKENIIDESGMPKERFSAEFPKEGPSILRIQQVVRGDSAAYFCASTRAGGNFYEQYFGPGTRLTVT.

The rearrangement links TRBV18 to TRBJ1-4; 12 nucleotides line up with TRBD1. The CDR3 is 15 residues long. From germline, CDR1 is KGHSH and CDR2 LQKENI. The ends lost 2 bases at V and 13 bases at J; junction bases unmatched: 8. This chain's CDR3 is CASSPRDRGPGGLFF. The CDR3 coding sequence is TGTGCCAGCTCACCAAGGGACAGGGGGCCGGGAGGACTGTTTTTT.

The chain's CDR3 is CASSEREGRTDTQYF. CDR3 DNA: TGTGCCAGCAGCGAGCGGGAGGGCCGCACAGATACGCAGTATTTT. The rearrangement joins TRBV7-2 to TRBJ2-3; TRBD2 matches at 10 bases. The CDR3 is 15 amino acids. J was trimmed by 1 base and V by 5 bases; bases with no gene match: 3. From germline, CDR1 is SGHTA and CDR2 FQGNSA.

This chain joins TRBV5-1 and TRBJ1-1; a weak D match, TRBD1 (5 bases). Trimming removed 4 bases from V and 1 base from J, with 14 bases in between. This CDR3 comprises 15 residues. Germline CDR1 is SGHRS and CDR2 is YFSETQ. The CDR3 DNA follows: TGCGCCAGCAGCCACGGGGCAGCGGGGAACACTGAAGCTTTCTTT. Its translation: CASSHGAAGNTEAFF. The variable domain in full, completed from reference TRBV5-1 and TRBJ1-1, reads KAGVTQTPRYLIKTRGQQVTLSCSPISGHRSVSWYQQTPGQGLQFLFEYFSETQRNKGNFPGRFSGRQFSNSRSEMNVSTLELGDSALYLCASSHGAAGNTEAFFGQGTRLTVV.